In this sample, the clone carrying this T cell receptor beta chain turned up once. What it recognizes is unknown. The data belong to a study of cytomegalovirus exposure and HLA in healthy donors. Study-level points and caveats: A later analysis reportedly identified an Asian-associated ancestry cluster as carrying fewer N-insertions than the approximately 670-donor mean. In an earlier analysis, productive rearrangement rates for most beta V segments clustered near 87% or 30%. Presence/absence analyses treated sequencing depth as roughly uniform across donors.

CDR3 length: 15 residues. Germline CDR1 and CDR2: MDHEN and SYDVKM. J was trimmed by 7 bases and V by 5 bases; bases with no gene match: 8. PCR primers comprised 60 Vbeta and 13 Jbeta primers. Data came from immunoSEQ multiplex PCR; TCRdb stores just in-frame clones and leaves some out. The sample lists 180,000 or so clones, around 80% occurring once. This chain connects TRBV28 to TRBJ1-3; TRBD1 agrees at 10 bases. The TCR originated in a man in his forties or fifties in good health and CMV-seronegative. The sequencing sample was made of PBMCs. This CDR3 reads CASSPGQGGTNTIYF. The CDR3, as DNA: TGTGCCAGCAGTCCCGGACAGGGGGGGACTAACACCATATATTTT.